A single sample gave rise to the 31 T cell receptor beta chains below, sequenced in a study of vaccination effects on CD4 cells after COVID-19. Sequenced by immunoSEQ multiplex PCR; TCRdb stores in-frame clones only, minus some. The repertoire includes about 50,000 clones, over 60% of them detected once, and around 5% sits in the top ten. Isolation of CD4+ T cells took place after 10 days of culture. This person caught SARS-CoV-2 sometime from March to December 2020, and PCR testing confirmed the infection. The cohort was immunized with two doses of either the BNT162b2 or mRNA-1273 vaccine. Antigens for these TCRs are unknown. The material was CD4+ T cells from PBMCs cultured without peptide, obtained after COVID-19 vaccination. Receptors originate from a human donor who had a prior SARS-CoV-2 infection.

The gene calls are TRBV2 and TRBJ1-5; TRBD1 might be the D (6 bases). CDR1 and CDR2 from the germline V gene are SNHLY and FYNNEI. This CDR3 has 14 amino acids. V shed 1 base and J shed 5 bases, with 9 bases lying between them. CDR3 DNA sequence: TGTGCCAGCAGTGAAGACAGGGATTATCAGCCCCAGCATTTT. Amino acid sequence: CASSEDRDYQPQHF. Based on the CDR3 plus reference TRBV2 and TRBJ1-5, the full variable domain is EPEVTQTPSHQVTQMGQEVILRCVPISNHLYFYWYRQILGQKVEFLVSFYNNEISEKSEIFDDQFSVERPDGSNFTLKIRSTKLEDSAMYFCASSEDRDYQPQHFGDGTRLSIL.

This sequence joins TRBV5-1 and TRBJ1-1; D may be TRBD1 (5 bases). The CDR3 is 14 residues long. Germline V gives CDR1 SGHRS, CDR2 YFSETQ. With 0 bases removed from V and 5 bases from J, the gap between germline ends came to 11 bases. In DNA, the CDR3 is TGCGCCAGCAGCTTGGCGGGGGTCGAGACTGAAGCTTTCTTT. This translates into CASSLAGVETEAFF.

The V and J genes are TRBV11-3 and TRBJ2-1, with D unresolved. The V and J ends lost 0 bases and 5 bases respectively, with 2 bases between them. Germline V CDR1 and CDR2: SGHNT, YENEEA. The CDR3 totals 12 residues. CDR3 sequence reads: CASSLDHNEQFF. The CDR3 DNA reads as TGTGCCAGCAGCTTAGACCACAATGAGCAGTTCTTC.

The chain links TRBV7-2 to TRBJ1-4; the D gene is possibly TRBD1 (5 bases). This CDR3 spans 15 amino acids. Trimming stripped 5 bases from V and 12 bases from J, with 22 bases between. Germline V gene data show CDR1 as SGHTA and CDR2 as FQGNSA. Here the CDR3 reads CASSRAPTARGELFF. CDR3 coding DNA: TGTGCCAGCAGCCGGGCACCTACGGCCCGGGGGGAACTGTTTTTT.

This sequence joins TRBV6-1 and TRBJ2-5; TRBD2 aligns across 10 bases. The CDR3 is 17 amino acids. The ends lost 4 bases at V and 5 bases at J; junction bases unmatched: 13. From germline, CDR1 is MNHNS and CDR2 SASEGT. The DNA for the CDR3 is TGTGCCAGCAGTGCCGAACCCCACCGACTAGCGGGTGAGACCCAGTACTTC. Amino acids: CASSAEPHRLAGETQYF.

The CDR3 here is CASSLRGAGYTF. DNA for the CDR3: TGTGCCAGCAGTTTAAGGGGAGCTGGCTACACCTTC. The rearrangement joins TRBV12-3 or TRBV12-4 to TRBJ1-2; tentative D call: TRBD1 (5 bases). V was cut by 2 bases and J by 7 bases, with 8 bases left in between. The CDR3 extends over 12 amino acids.

This chain links TRBV27 with TRBJ2-1; TRBD2 aligns across 8 bases. The CDR3 is 13 amino acids. Germline V lookup: CDR1 MNHEY, CDR2 SMNVEV (reference sequence). J gave up 9 bases and V 0 bases, and 1 base lay outside the gene matches. The CDR3 sequence is CASSLSAGGEQFF. The CDR3 DNA reads TGTGCCAGCAGTTTATCGGCGGGAGGTGAGCAGTTCTTC.

Turning to this clone: The germline gene is not matched at one end of the junction; a read error may be the cause. This rearrangement joins TRBV20-1 to TRBJ2-7; D is uncertain. The CDR3 is made up of 10 amino acids. Germline V gene sequence: CDR1 DFQATT, CDR2 SNEGSKA (reference sequence). In nucleotides, the CDR3 is TGCAGTGCTGGAGACTACGAGCAGTACTTC. As protein: CSAGDYEQYF.

J is TRBJ2-7 and V is TRBV5-1; no definite D call. This CDR3 is built from 15 residues. Germline-derived CDR1 and CDR2 are SGHRS and YFSETQ. Trimming removed 1 base from V and 2 bases from J, with 13 bases in between. CDR3 sequence: CASSLSPHGPYEQYF. CDR3 DNA: TGCGCCAGCAGCTTGTCGCCACACGGACCCTACGAGCAGTACTTC. The full variable domain, rest sourced from reference TRBV5-1 and TRBJ2-7, is KAGVTQTPRYLIKTRGQQVTLSCSPISGHRSVSWYQQTPGQGLQFLFEYFSETQRNKGNFPGRFSGRQFSNSRSEMNVSTLELGDSALYLCASSLSPHGPYEQYFGPGTRLTVT.

This clone was counted once. V usage is TRBV7-3 and J usage is TRBJ2-1; maybe TRBD1 (5 bases). Germline V lookup: CDR1 SGHTA, CDR2 FQGTGA. Trimming removed 2 bases at V and 4 bases at J, with 12 bases between. The CDR3 consists of 15 residues. The CDR3 bases are TGTGCCAGCAGCTTAGGCTTAGGACAATACAATGAGCAGTTCTTC. Its translation: CASSLGLGQYNEQFF.

This chain's CDR3 is CASSLTRGEAFF. Here the CDR3 DNA reads TGCGCCAGCAGCCTGACTCGGGGTGAAGCTTTCTTT. The genes are TRBV5-1 and TRBJ1-1; D ambiguous. Germline V lookup: CDR1 SGHRS, CDR2 YFSETQ. The V and J ends lost 4 bases and 7 bases respectively, with 11 bases between them. This CDR3 region has 12 residues.

V and J are TRBV19 and TRBJ1-5; TRBD1 might be the D (6 bases). Trimming took 6 bases from V and 8 from J, leaving 17 bases between them. Germline V gene data show CDR1 as LNHDA and CDR2 as SQIVND (reference sequence). The CDR3 has 14 residues. Here the CDR3 DNA reads TGTGCCAGTAGATTTACAGGGAGGGAAGAGCCCCAGCATTTT. This sequence encodes CASRFTGREEPQHF.

The rearrangement links TRBV25-1 to TRBJ2-5; D gene ambiguous. Deletions cut 5 bases from V and 0 bases from J, with 13 bases between. Germline lookup yields CDR1 MGHDK and CDR2 SYGVNS. The CDR3 loop spans 15 amino acids. The CDR3 region is CASSPTGFHQETQYF. In nucleotides, the CDR3 is TGTGCCAGCAGTCCCACCGGGTTTCACCAAGAGACCCAGTACTTC.

J is TRBJ2-3 and V is TRBV5-6; 11 bases fit TRBD2. The germline gives CDR1 SGHDT, CDR2 YYEEEE. There are 18 residues in the CDR3. With 4 bases clipped from V and 3 bases from J, the junction kept 13 bases outside the gene matches. CDR3 in amino acids: CASSAGDFSGGATDTQYF. Written as DNA, the CDR3 is TGTGCCAGCAGCGCAGGAGACTTTAGCGGGGGGGCAACAGATACGCAGTATTTT.

This clone has just a few counts. The rearrangement links TRBV12-3 or TRBV12-4 to TRBJ2-1; D may be TRBD1 (7 bases). The CDR3 has 12 amino acids. The V end lost 8 bases, the J end lost 11 bases, and 16 bases lay between the germline ends. The CDR3 coding sequence is TGTGCCAGCGGACGTCCAGGGGGGCAGCAGTTCTTC. Translated: CASGRPGGQQFF.

The chain has TRBV28 and TRBJ1-2; the match to TRBD1 covers 8 bases. The V and J ends lost 3 bases and 2 bases, in that order; junction bases with no gene match: 8. CDR3 length: 16 amino acids. The germline gives CDR1 MDHEN, CDR2 SYDVKM. The CDR3 region is CASSFGVRTGNYGYTF. CDR3 in DNA: TGTGCCAGCAGTTTCGGGGTAAGGACAGGGAACTATGGCTACACCTTC.

CDR3 protein: CAWRFWGALNTEAFF. CDR3 DNA: TGTGCCTGGAGGTTTTGGGGGGCCCTGAACACTGAAGCTTTCTTT. The chain is built from TRBV30 and TRBJ1-1, with a tentative D call TRBD1 (6 bases). Germline CDR1 GTSNPN, CDR2 SVGIG (reference sequence). Deletions cut 3 bases from V and 0 bases from J, with 14 bases between. The CDR3 consists of 15 residues.

The gene calls are TRBV3-1 (or the pseudogene TRBV3-2) and TRBJ2-3; weak D call: TRBD2 (6 bases). V gave up 0 bases and J gave up 6 bases, with 13 bases separating them. CDR3 length: 15 amino acids. Germline CDR1 LGHDT, CDR2 YNNKEL (reference sequence). The CDR3 spells CASSQELRGFDTQYF. The CDR3 DNA sequence: TGTGCCAGCAGCCAAGAGCTGCGGGGTTTTGATACGCAGTATTTT.

The chain combines TRBV19 with TRBJ1-1; unclear D gene. The CDR3 contains 14 residues. Germline loops: CDR1 LNHDA, CDR2 SQIVND (reference sequence). V lost 3 bases to trimming and J lost 1 base, with 9 bases between them. CDR3 sequence reads: CASSIFGENTEAFF. CDR3 DNA: TGTGCCAGTAGTATTTTTGGGGAGAACACTGAAGCTTTCTTT.

The chain couples TRBV11-3 to TRBJ2-1; D unclear. V was clipped by 3 bases and J by 5 bases, with 5 bases between them. Germline-derived CDR1 and CDR2 are SGHNT and YENEEA. The CDR3 is 12 residues long. CDR3 sequence: CASSFTNNEQFF. CDR3 DNA sequence: TGTGCCAGCAGCTTTACGAACAATGAGCAGTTCTTC.

The sample holds many counts of this clone. The chain couples TRBV4-1 to TRBJ2-1; D unclear. The CDR3 loop spans 15 amino acids. Looked up from germline, CDR1 is MGHRA and CDR2 is YSYEKL. V was clipped by 4 bases and J by 4 bases, with 14 bases between them. Written as DNA, the CDR3 is TGCGCCAGCAGCCCAAGACTCGTACAGTACAATGAGCAGTTCTTC. This gives the protein CASSPRLVQYNEQFF.

The chain joins TRBV7-2 to TRBJ2-1; 12 bases match TRBD2. CDR1 and CDR2 from the germline V gene are SGHTA and FQGNSA. The CDR3 spans 15 residues. V lost 5 bases to trimming and J lost 5 bases; unmatched junction nucleotides: 4. The CDR3 region is CASSRTSGDNNEQFF. Here the CDR3 DNA reads TGTGCCAGCAGCCGGACTAGCGGGGACAACAATGAGCAGTTCTTC.

CDR3 coding DNA: TGTGCCAGCAGCTTAACAGGGGCCTCCCTCTACAATGAGCAGTTCTTC. Translated, it gives CASSLTGASLYNEQFF. The rearrangement joins TRBV5-6 to TRBJ2-1; TRBD1 agrees at 7 bases. CDR3 length equals 16 residues. Germline V gene sequence: CDR1 SGHDT, CDR2 YYEEEE. The trim removed 2 bases at V and 3 bases at J, leaving 8 bases unmatched.

The V gene is TRBV11-2, the J gene TRBJ2-5; no clear D. Trimming shortened V by 5 bases and J by 2 bases, and 12 bases separated the two germline ends. Looked up from germline, CDR1 is SGHAT and CDR2 is FQNNGV. The CDR3 length is 14 residues. CDR3 in DNA: TGTGCCAGCAGCCCCTTAGATTGGCAAGAGACCCAGTACTTC. It is translated as CASSPLDWQETQYF. Looking up the rest from reference TRBV11-2 and TRBJ2-5 gives the full variable domain: EAGVAQSPRYKIIEKRQSVAFWCNPISGHATLYWYQQILGQGPKLLIQFQNNGVVDDSQLPKDRFSAERLKGVDSTLKIQPAKLEDSAVYLCASSPLDWQETQYFGPGTRLLVL.

The J gene is TRBJ1-4, the V gene TRBV5-1; a weak D match, TRBD1 (5 bases). Germline CDR1 SGHRS, CDR2 YFSETQ. The CDR3 length is 17 residues. Trimming took off 0 bases at V and 6 bases at J, with 18 bases between the two ends. For the CDR3, the DNA is TGCGCCAGCAGCTTGGAACCACAGGAAAACCCCCATGAAAAACTGTTTTTT. Translated, it gives CASSLEPQENPHEKLFF.

The CDR3: CAWSEANTGELFF. The DNA of the CDR3 is TGTGCCTGGAGTGAGGCGAACACCGGGGAGCTGTTTTTT. J is TRBJ2-2 and V is TRBV30; D is uncertain. CDR3 length equals 13 residues. V dropped 1 base and J dropped 0 bases, with 3 bases sitting between them. CDR1 is GTSNPN and CDR2 is SVGIG in the germline V gene (reference sequence).

The CDR3 DNA reads TGCAGCGTTGAACCCGGGATCAATGGCAATACGCAGTATTTT. Residues: CSVEPGINGNTQYF. The V gene is TRBV29-1, the J gene TRBJ2-3; D possibly corresponds to TRBD2 (5 bases). Trimming shortened V by 2 bases and J by 7 bases, and 16 bases separated the two germline ends. Germline V lookup: CDR1 SQVTM, CDR2 ANQGSEA. This CDR3 region has 14 residues.

The J gene is TRBJ2-3, the V gene TRBV3-1 (or the pseudogene TRBV3-2); 8 bases line up with TRBD2. Germline V gene data show CDR1 as LGHDT and CDR2 as YNNKEL (reference sequence). Germline trimming cut 4 bases from V and 0 bases from J; bases unmatched to any gene: 9. This CDR3 has 17 residues. The CDR3 region is CASSPTFTGGSTDTQYF. The CDR3 DNA follows: TGTGCCAGCAGCCCCACCTTTACGGGGGGGAGCACAGATACGCAGTATTTT.

The CDR3 loop reads CASSLTSGLLDTQYF. The CDR3 DNA sequence: TGTGCCAGCAGCTTAACTAGCGGTCTGTTGGATACGCAGTATTTT. The chain links TRBV7-2 to TRBJ2-3; 8 bases align to TRBD2. V shed 2 bases, J shed 6 bases, and the junction held 7 bases outside the gene matches. CDR1 and CDR2 (germline): SGHTA, FQGNSA. The CDR3 extends over 15 amino acids.

V usage is TRBV7-9 and J usage is TRBJ2-2; the match to TRBD2 covers 10 bases. After removal of 4 bases from V and 2 bases from J, the junction contained 4 bases not matched to a gene. The CDR3 extends over 16 amino acids. Germline V gives CDR1 SEHNR, CDR2 FQNEAQ (reference sequence). The CDR3 region has the DNA TGTGCCAGCAGCTGGACTAGCGGAGATAACACCGGGGAGCTGTTTTTT. It encodes CASSWTSGDNTGELFF.

The chain carries TRBV10-3 and TRBJ2-4, with TRBD2 matching over 8 bases. The CDR3 is 16 residues long. Germline V gene sequence: CDR1 ENHRY, CDR2 SYGVKD. The junction had 7 bases not matched to a gene; V was cut back by 0 bases and J by 6 bases. CDR3 nucleotides: TGTGCCATCAGTGAGTCCTCACTAGCGGAAACAAACATTCAGTACTTC. Protein sequence: CAISESSLAETNIQYF.